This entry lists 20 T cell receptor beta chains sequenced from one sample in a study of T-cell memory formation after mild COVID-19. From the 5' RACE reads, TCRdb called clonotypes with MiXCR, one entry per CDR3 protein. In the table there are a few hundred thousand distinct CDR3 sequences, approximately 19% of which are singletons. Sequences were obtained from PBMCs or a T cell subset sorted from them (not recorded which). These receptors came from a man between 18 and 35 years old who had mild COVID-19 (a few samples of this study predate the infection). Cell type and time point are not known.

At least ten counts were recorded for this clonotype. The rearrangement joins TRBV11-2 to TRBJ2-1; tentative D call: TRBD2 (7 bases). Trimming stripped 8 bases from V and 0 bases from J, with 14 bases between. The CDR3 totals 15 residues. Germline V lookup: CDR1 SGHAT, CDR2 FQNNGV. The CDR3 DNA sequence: TGTGCCAGCCTAGGGGGGGGTAGCTCCTACAATGAGCAGTTCTTC. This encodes CASLGGGSSYNEQFF.

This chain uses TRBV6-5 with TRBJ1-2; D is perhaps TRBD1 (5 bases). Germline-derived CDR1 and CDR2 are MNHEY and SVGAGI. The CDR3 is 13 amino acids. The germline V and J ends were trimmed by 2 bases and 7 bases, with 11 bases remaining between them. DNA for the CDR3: TGTGCCAGCAGTTACGGGTCGGGGCCTGGCTACACCTTC. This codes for CASSYGSGPGYTF.

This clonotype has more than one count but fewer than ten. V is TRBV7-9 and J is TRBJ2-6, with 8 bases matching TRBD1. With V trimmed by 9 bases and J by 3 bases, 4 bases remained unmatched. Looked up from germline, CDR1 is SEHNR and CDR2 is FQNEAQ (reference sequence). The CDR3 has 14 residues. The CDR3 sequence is CARAGGVGANVLTF. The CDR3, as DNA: TGTGCCAGAGCAGGGGGCGTTGGGGCCAACGTCCTGACTTTC.

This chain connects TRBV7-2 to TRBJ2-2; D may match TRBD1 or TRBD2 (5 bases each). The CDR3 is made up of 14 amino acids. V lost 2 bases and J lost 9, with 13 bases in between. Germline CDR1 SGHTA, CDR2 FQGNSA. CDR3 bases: TGTGCCAGCAGCTTATCCCTCGGGACGAGGGAGCTGTTTTTT. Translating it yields CASSLSLGTRELFF.

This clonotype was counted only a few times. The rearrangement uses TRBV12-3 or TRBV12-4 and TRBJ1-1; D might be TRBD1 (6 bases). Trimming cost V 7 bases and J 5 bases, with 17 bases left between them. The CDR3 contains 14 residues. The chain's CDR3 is CASTYGGVGTEAFF. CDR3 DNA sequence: TGTGCCAGCACCTATGGGGGCGTAGGAACTGAAGCTTTCTTT.

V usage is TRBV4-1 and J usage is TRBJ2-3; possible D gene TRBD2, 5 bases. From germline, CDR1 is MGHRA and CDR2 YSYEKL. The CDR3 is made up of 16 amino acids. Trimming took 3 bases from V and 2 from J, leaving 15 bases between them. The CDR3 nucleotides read TGCGCCAGCAGCCATCCCGGACGGGAACTCACAGATACGCAGTATTTT. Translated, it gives CASSHPGRELTDTQYF.

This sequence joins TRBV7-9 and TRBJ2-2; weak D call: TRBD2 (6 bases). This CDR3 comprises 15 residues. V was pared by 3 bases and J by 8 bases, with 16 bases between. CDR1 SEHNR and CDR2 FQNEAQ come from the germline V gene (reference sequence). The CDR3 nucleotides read TGTGCCAGCAGCTTTGGTAGGGAGGAGACTGGGGAGCTGTTTTTT. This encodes CASSFGREETGELFF.

The CDR3: CSATQGGPYEQYF. The DNA for the CDR3 is TGCAGTGCTACACAGGGGGGTCCCTACGAGCAGTACTTC. This chain connects TRBV20-1 to TRBJ2-7; 8 bases align to TRBD1. The V gene's germline CDR1 is DFQATT and CDR2 SNEGSKA (reference sequence). This CDR3 region has 13 residues. The junction had 4 bases not matched to a gene; V was cut back by 4 bases and J by 2 bases.

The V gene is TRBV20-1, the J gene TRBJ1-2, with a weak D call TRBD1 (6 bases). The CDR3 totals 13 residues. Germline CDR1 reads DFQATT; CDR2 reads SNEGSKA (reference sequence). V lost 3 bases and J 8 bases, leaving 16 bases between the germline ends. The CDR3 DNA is TGCAGTGCTAGTCGGGGGGCGCGGCGAGGCTACACCTTC. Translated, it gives CSASRGARRGYTF.

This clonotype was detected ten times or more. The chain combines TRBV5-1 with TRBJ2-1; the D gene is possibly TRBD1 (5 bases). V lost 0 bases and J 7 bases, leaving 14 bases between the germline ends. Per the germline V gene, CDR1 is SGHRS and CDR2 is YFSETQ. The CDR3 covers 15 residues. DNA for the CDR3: TGCGCCAGCAGCTTGGTAAGCAGGGCGCTGAATGAGCAGTTCTTC. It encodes CASSLVSRALNEQFF.

In DNA form, the CDR3 reads TGCGCCAGCAGCCAACCCCCGGGACAGCTTCAAGGGGAGCTGTTTTTT. Its protein is CASSQPPGQLQGELFF. The chain uses TRBV4-3 and TRBJ2-2; 7 bases match TRBD1. From germline, CDR1 is LGHNA and CDR2 YSLEER. V dropped 2 bases and J dropped 8; count of bases not matched to a gene: 11. This CDR3 region has 16 residues.

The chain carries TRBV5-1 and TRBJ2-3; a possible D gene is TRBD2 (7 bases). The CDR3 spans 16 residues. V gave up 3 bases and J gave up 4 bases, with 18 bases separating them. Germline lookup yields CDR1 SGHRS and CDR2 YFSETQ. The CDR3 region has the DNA TGCGCCAGCAGCTGGGGGGGCCGGGGACCACCAGATACGCAGTATTTT. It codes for CASSWGGRGPPDTQYF.

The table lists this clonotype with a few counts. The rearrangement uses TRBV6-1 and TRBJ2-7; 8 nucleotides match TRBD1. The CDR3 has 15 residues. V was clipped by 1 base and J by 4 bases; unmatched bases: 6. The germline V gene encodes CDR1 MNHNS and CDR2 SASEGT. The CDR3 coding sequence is TGTGCCAGCAGTGAAGGAAGGACAGGGTGGTACGAGCAGTACGTC. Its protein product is CASSEGRTGWYEQYV.

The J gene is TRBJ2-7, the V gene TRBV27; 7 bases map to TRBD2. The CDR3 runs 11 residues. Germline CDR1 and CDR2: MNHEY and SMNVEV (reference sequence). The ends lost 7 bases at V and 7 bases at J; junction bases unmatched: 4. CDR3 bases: TGTGCCAGCACCTGGGGGGGGGAGCAGTACTTC. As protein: CASTWGGEQYF.

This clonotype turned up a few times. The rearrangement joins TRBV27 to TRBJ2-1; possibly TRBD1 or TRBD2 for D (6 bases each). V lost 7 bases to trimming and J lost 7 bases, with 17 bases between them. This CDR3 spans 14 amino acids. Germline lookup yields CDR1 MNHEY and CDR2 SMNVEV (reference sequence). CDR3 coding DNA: TGTGCCAGCAAGACGCGAGGGGGGCCAAATGAGCAGTTCTTC. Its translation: CASKTRGGPNEQFF.

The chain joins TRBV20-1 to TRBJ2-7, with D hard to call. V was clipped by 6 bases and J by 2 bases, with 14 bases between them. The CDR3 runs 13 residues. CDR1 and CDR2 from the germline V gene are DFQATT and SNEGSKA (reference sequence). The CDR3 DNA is TGCAGTGCCCGCCCTGGTACCACCTACGAGCAGTACTTC. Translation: CSARPGTTYEQYF.

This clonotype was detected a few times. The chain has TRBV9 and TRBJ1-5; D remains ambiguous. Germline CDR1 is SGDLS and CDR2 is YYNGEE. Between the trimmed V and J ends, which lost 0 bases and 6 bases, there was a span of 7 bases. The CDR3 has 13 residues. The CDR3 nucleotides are TGTGCCAGCAGCGTAGAACCCTTTCAGCCCCAGCATTTT. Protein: CASSVEPFQPQHF.

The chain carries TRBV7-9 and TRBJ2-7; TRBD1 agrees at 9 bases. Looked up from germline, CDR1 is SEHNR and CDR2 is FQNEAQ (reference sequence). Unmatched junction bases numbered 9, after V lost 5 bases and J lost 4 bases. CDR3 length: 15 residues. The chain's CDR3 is CASSTGGTGSYEQYF. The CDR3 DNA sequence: TGTGCCAGCAGCACAGGGGGGACAGGGTCTTACGAGCAGTACTTC. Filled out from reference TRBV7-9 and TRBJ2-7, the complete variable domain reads DTGVSQNPRHKITKRGQNVTFRCDPISEHNRLYWYRQTLGQGPEFLTYFQNEAQLEKSRLLSDRFSAERPKGSFSTLEIQRTEQGDSAMYLCASSTGGTGSYEQYFGPGTRLTVT.

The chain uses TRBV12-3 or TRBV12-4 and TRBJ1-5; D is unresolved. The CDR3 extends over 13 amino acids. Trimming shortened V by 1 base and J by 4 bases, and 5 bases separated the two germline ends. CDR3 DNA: TGTGCCAGCAGTTTAGAGACGAATCAGCCCCAGCATTTT. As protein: CASSLETNQPQHF.

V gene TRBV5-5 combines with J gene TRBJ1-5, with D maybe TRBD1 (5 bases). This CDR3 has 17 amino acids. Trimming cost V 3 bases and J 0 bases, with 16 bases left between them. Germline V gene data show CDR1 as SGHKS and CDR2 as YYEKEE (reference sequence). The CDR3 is CASSWGAGRFSNQPQHF. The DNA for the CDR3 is TGTGCCAGCAGCTGGGGAGCAGGGAGGTTTAGCAATCAGCCCCAGCATTTT.